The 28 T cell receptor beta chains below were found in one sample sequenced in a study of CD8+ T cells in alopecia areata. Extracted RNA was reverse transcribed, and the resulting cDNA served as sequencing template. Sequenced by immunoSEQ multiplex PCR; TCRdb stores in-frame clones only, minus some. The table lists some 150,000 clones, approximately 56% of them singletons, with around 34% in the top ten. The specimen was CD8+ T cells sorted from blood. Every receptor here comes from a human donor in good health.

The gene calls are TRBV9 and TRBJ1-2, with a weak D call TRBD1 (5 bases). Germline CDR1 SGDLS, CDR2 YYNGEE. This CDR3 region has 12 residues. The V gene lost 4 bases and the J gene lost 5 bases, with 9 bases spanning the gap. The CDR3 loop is CASSTRGYGYTF. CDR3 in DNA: TGTGCCAGCAGCACCCGGGGGTATGGCTACACCTTC.

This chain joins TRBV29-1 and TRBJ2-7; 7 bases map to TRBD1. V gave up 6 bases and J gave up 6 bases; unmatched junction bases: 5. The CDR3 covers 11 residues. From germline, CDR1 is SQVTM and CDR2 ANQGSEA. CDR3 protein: CSVDRVGEQYF. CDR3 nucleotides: TGCAGCGTCGACAGGGTGGGCGAGCAGTACTTC.

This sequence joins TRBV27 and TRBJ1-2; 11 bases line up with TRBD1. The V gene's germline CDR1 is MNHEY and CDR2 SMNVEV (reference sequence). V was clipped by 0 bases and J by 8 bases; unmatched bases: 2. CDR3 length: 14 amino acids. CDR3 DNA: TGTGCCAGCAGTTTATCAGGACAGGGGGCCGGCTACACCTTC. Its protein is CASSLSGQGAGYTF.

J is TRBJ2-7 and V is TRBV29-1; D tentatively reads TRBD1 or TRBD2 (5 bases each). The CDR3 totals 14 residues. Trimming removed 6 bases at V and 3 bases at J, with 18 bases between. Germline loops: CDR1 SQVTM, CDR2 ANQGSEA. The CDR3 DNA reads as TGCAGCGTCCTTGAGGGGACCACGAACTACGAGCAGTACTTC. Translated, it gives CSVLEGTTNYEQYF.

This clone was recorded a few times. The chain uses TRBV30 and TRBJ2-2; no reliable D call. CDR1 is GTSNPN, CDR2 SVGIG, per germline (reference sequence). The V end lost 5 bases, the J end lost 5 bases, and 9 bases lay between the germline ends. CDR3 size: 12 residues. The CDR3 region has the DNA TGTGCCTGGGCCGCGTTAACCGGGGAGCTGTTTTTT. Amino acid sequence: CAWAALTGELFF.

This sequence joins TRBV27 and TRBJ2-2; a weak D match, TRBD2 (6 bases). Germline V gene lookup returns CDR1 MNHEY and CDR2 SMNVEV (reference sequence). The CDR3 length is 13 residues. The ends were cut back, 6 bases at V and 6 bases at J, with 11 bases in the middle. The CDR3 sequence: CASRLGSPGELFF. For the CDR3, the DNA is TGTGCCAGCAGGCTCGGGAGCCCCGGGGAGCTGTTTTTT.

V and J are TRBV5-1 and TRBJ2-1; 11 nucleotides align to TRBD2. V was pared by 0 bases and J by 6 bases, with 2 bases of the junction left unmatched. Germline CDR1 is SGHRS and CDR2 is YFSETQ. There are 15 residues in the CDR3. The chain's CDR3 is CASSLVGLAANEQFF. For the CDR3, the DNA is TGCGCCAGCAGCTTGGTGGGACTAGCGGCCAATGAGCAGTTCTTC.

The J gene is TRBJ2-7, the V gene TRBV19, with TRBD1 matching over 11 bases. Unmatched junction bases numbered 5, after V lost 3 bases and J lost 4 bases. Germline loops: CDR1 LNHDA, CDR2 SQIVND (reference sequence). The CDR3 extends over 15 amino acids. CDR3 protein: CASSIRTGGPYEQYF. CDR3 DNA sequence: TGTGCCAGTAGTATCAGGACAGGGGGCCCATACGAGCAGTACTTC.

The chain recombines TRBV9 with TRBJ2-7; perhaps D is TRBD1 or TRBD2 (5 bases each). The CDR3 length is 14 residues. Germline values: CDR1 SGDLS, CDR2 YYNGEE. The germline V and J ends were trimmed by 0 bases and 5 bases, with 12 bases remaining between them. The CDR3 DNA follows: TGTGCCAGCAGCGTAGAGGGGCTAGCCCACGAGCAGTACTTC. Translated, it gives CASSVEGLAHEQYF.

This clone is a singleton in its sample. This chain's CDR3 is CASSDLAGADNEQFF. For the CDR3, the DNA is TGTGCCAGCAGTGATTTAGCGGGAGCGGACAATGAGCAGTTCTTC. V usage is TRBV25-1 and J usage is TRBJ2-1; 9 positions match TRBD2. Germline V gives CDR1 MGHDK, CDR2 SYGVNS. This CDR3 is built from 15 residues. The J segment lost 5 bases and the V segment lost 3 bases, leaving 5 bases of the junction unmatched.

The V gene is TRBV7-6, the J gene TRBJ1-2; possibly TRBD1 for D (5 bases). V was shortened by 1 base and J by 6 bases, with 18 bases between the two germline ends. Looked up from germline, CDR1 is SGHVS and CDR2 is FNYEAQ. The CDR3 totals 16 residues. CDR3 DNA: TGTGCCAGCAGCTTAGGAACCGGGGGAGGTCCCCATGGCTACACCTTC. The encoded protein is CASSLGTGGGPHGYTF.

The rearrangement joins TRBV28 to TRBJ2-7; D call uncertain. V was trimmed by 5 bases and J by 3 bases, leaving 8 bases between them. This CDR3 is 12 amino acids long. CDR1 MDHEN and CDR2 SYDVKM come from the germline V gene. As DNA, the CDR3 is TGTGCCAGCAGTCAAACGGACTACGAGCAGTACTTC. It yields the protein CASSQTDYEQYF. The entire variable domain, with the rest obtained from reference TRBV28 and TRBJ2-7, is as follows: DVKVTQSSRYLVKRTGEKVFLECVQDMDHENMFWYRQDPGLGLRLIYFSYDVKMKEKGDIPEGYSVSREKKERFSLILESASTNQTSMYLCASSQTDYEQYFGPGTRLTVT.

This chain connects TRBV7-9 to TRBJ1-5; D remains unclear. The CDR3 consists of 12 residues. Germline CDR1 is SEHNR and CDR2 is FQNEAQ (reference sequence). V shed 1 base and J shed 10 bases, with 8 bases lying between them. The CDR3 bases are TGTGCCAGCAGCTTAGGGGCAGGTCCCCAGCATTTT. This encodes CASSLGAGPQHF.

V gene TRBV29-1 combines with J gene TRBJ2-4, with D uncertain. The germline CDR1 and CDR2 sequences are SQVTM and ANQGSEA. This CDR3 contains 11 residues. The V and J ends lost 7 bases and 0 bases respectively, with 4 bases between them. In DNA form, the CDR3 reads TGCAGCGCCCTAGCCAAAAACATTCAGTACTTC. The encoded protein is CSALAKNIQYF.

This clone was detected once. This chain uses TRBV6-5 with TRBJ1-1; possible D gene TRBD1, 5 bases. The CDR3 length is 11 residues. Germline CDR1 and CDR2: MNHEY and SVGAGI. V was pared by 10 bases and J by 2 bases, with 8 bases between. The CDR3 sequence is CANGDNTEAFF. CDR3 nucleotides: TGTGCCAACGGGGACAACACTGAAGCTTTCTTT.

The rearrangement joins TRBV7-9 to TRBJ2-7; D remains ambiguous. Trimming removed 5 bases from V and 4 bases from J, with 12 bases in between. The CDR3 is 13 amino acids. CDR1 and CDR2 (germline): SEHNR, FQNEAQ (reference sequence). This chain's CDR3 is CASSASTAYEQYF. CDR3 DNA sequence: TGTGCCAGCAGCGCATCAACAGCTTACGAGCAGTACTTC.

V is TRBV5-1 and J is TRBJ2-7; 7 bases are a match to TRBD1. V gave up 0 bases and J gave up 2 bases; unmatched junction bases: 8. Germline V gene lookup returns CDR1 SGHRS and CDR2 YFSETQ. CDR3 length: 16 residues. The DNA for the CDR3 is TGCGCCAGCAGCTTGGCCTCCGGACAGGACCCCTACGAGCAGTACTTC. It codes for CASSLASGQDPYEQYF.

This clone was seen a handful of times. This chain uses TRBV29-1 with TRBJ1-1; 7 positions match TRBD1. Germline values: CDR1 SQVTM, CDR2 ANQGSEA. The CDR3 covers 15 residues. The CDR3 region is CASLGRRQGGTEAFF. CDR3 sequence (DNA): TGCGCTTCCCTCGGGAGGCGACAGGGAGGCACTGAAGCTTTCTTT. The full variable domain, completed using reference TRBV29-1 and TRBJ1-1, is SAVISQKPSRDICQRGTSLTIQCQVDSQVTMMFWYRQQPGQSLTLIATANQGSEATYESGFVIDKFPISRPNLTFSTLTVSNMSPEDSSIYLCASLGRRQGGTEAFFGQGTRLTVV.

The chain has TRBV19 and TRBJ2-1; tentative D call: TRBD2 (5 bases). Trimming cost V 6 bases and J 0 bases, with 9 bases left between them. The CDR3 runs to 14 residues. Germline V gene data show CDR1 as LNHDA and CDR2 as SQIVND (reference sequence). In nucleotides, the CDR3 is TGTGCCAGTAGATGGACTGGCTCCTACAATGAGCAGTTCTTC. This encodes CASRWTGSYNEQFF.

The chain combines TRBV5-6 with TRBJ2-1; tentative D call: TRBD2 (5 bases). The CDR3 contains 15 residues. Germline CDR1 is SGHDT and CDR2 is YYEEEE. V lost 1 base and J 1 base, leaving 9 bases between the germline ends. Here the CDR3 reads CASSLPTGSYNEQFF. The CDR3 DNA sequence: TGTGCCAGCAGCTTGCCAACGGGATCCTACAATGAGCAGTTCTTC.

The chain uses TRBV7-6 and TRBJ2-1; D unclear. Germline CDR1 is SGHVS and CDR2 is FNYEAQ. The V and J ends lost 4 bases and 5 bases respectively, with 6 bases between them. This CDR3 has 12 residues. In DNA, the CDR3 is TGTGCCAGCAGCTCGTGGAACAATGAGCAGTTCTTC. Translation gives CASSSWNNEQFF.

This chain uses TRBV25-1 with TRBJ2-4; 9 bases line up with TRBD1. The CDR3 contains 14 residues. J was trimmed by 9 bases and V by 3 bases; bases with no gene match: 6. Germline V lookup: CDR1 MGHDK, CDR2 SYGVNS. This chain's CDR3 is CASSELGQGSIQYF. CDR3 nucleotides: TGTGCCAGCAGTGAGTTGGGACAGGGCAGCATTCAGTACTTC.

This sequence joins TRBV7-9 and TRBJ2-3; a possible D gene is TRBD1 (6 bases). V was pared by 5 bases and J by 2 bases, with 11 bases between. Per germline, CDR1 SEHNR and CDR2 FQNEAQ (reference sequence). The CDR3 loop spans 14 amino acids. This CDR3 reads CASSLGHTTDTQYF. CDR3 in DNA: TGTGCCAGCAGCCTGGGACATACCACAGATACGCAGTATTTT.

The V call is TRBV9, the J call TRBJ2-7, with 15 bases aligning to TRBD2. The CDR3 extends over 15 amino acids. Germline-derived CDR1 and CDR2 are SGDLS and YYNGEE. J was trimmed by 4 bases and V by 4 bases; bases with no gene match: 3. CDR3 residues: CASSLGTSGRYEQYF. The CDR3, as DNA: TGTGCCAGCAGCCTTGGGACTAGCGGGAGGTACGAGCAGTACTTC.

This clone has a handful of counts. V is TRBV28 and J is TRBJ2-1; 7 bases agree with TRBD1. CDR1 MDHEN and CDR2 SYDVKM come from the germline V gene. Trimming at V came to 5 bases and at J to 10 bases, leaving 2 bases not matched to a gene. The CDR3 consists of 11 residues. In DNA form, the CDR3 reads TGTGCCAGCAGTCTGACAGGGGAGCAGTTCTTC. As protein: CASSLTGEQFF.

As DNA, the CDR3 is TGTGCCAGCAGTGCACTAGCGAGTAATGGAGATACGCAGTATTTT. Its protein is CASSALASNGDTQYF. This chain connects TRBV2 to TRBJ2-3; 7 bases fit TRBD2. With V trimmed by 4 bases and J by 5 bases, 9 bases remained unmatched. The CDR3 runs 15 residues. From germline, CDR1 is SNHLY and CDR2 FYNNEI.

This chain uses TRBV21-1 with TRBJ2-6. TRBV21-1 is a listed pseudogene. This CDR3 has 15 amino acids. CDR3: CASSQAESGANVLTF. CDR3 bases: TGTGCCAGCAGCCAAGCGGAATCTGGGGCCAACGTCCTGACTTTC.

Written as DNA, the CDR3 is TGCAGCGTTGCCGGGACAGGGGTCGAGCAGTACTTC. This gives the protein CSVAGTGVEQYF. V usage is TRBV29-1 and J usage is TRBJ2-7, with 10 bases fitting TRBD1. Losses at the gene ends were 4 bases for V and 6 bases for J; bases not matched to a gene: 3. From germline, CDR1 is SQVTM and CDR2 ANQGSEA. The CDR3 spans 12 residues.